Listed below are T cell receptor beta chains from one sample, sequenced in a study of blood T cell repertoires in COVID-19. The method was immunoSEQ multiplex PCR; TCRdb's version includes in-frame clones alone and lacks a portion of them. Counted here are approximately 470,000 clones, roughly nine tenths occurring once; the ten biggest clones make up roughly 0.7%. The sequencing sample was made of PBMCs or T cells enriched from blood (not recorded which). These receptors were taken from a woman in her late teens or twenties who had recovered from COVID-19. The CDR3 runs from the conserved cysteine through the conserved F or W. A D gene is named only where the DNA matches it firmly. The size field is filled for only some rows; it gives once, few, many or a size class.

cdr3_length | j_call | d_call | v_call | clone_size | cdr3_aa | cdr3_nt
19 | TRBJ1-2 | . | TRBV5-1 | once | CASSSVLTLGLPANYGYTF | TGCGCCAGCAGCTCCGTGTTGACCCTGGGACTGCCAGCTAACTATGGCTACACCTTC
15 | TRBJ1-1 | TRBD1 | TRBV7-9 | few | CASSGDREWNTEAFF | TGTGCCAGCAGCGGGGACAGGGAGTGGAACACTGAAGCTTTCTTT
14 | TRBJ2-1 | TRBD1 | TRBV28 | many | CASRRDRGGNEQFF | TGTGCCAGTCGCCGGGACAGGGGAGGCAATGAGCAGTTCTTC
13 | TRBJ2-7 | TRBD2 | TRBV14 | . | CASSWTRGYEQYF | TGTGCCAGCAGCTGGACTAGAGGTTACGAGCAGTACTTC
11 | TRBJ2-2 | . | TRBV7-2 | . | CASSSTWRVFF | TGTGCCAGCAGTTCAACCTGGAGGGTGTTTTTT
15 | TRBJ2-6 | . | TRBV28 | . | CASSLRDSGANVLTF | TGTGCCAGCAGTCTCAGGGACTCTGGGGCCAACGTCCTGACTTTC
17 | TRBJ2-2 | TRBD2 | TRBV5-1 | . | CASSPDFSGGVSGELFF | TGCGCCAGCAGCCCCGATTTTAGCGGGGGGGTCTCCGGGGAGCTGTTTTTT
15 | TRBJ1-5 | . | TRBV12-5 | . | CASGPAGSSNQPQHF | TGTGCTAGTGGCCCGGCGGGGTCCAGCAATCAGCCCCAGCATTTT
13 | TRBJ1-2 | TRBD1 | TRBV30 | . | CAWRQEGARGYTF | TGTGCCTGGAGACAGGAGGGGGCCCGGGGCTACACCTTC
13 | TRBJ1-5 | TRBD1 | TRBV30 | . | CAWGTGGIGPQHF | TGTGCCTGGGGGACAGGGGGAATAGGGCCCCAGCATTTT
14 | TRBJ2-7 | . | TRBV7-8 | . | CASSRTGSTYEQYF | TGTGCCAGCAGCCGAACAGGGTCTACCTACGAGCAGTACTTC
15 | TRBJ1-4 | . | TRBV19 | . | CASSPLKEIREKLFF | TGTGCCAGTAGTCCCTTAAAGGAGATAAGGGAAAAACTGTTTTTT
16 | TRBJ2-5 | TRBD1 | TRBV7-2 | . | CASSLNSGTETKTQYF | TGTGCCAGCAGCCTAAACTCCGGGACAGAGACTAAGACCCAGTACTTC
16 | TRBJ2-7 | TRBD1 | TRBV27 | . | CASSLSMGTGEYEQYF | TGTGCCAGCAGTTTATCGATGGGGACAGGGGAATACGAGCAGTACTTC
13 | TRBJ1-1 | TRBD1 | TRBV2 | . | CASIRGADTEAFF | TGTGCCAGCATCAGGGGGGCGGACACTGAAGCTTTCTTT
17 | TRBJ1-1 | . | TRBV19 | . | CASSRLVSPTVNTEAFF | TGTGCCAGTAGCCGACTTGTCTCCCCGACAGTGAACACTGAAGCTTTCTTT
15 | TRBJ2-5 | TRBD2 | TRBV5-5 | . | CASSLGHGGAETQYF | TGTGCCAGCAGCTTAGGTCACGGGGGGGCAGAGACCCAGTACTTC
14 | TRBJ1-3 | . | TRBV6-5 | . | CASSDKSSGNTIYF | TGTGCCAGCAGCGATAAGAGCTCTGGAAACACCATATATTTT
14 | TRBJ1-4 | . | TRBV28 | . | CASSPQPGNEKLFF | TGTGCCAGCAGTCCCCAGCCGGGGAATGAAAAACTGTTTTTT
14 | TRBJ1-2 | . | TRBV15 | . | CATSRTTQGDGYTF | TGTGCCACCAGCAGAACAACCCAGGGCGACGGCTACACCTTC
16 | TRBJ2-3 | TRBD2 | TRBV10-3 | . | CAIRRGLAGDTDTQYF | TGTGCCATCAGGCGGGGACTAGCGGGGGACACAGATACGCAGTATTTT
13 | TRBJ1-1 | . | TRBV30 | . | CAWTPDRNTEAFF | TGTGCCTGGACCCCGGACAGAAACACTGAAGCTTTCTTT
16 | TRBJ2-2 | . | TRBV7-8 | . | CASSLLAGAEAGELFF | TGTGCCAGCAGCTTATTAGCAGGGGCGGAGGCCGGGGAGCTGTTTTTT
15 | TRBJ1-2 | . | TRBV11-2 | . | CASSSYKTSNYGYTF | TGTGCCAGCAGCTCTTACAAGACTTCTAACTATGGCTACACCTTC
14 | TRBJ1-1 | TRBD1 | TRBV5-1 | . | CASSWTGGETEAFF | TGCGCCAGCAGCTGGACAGGGGGGGAAACTGAAGCTTTCTTT
13 | TRBJ1-2 | . | TRBV3-1/TRBV3-2 | . | CASSQGGLFGYTF | TGTGCCAGCAGCCAAGGAGGTTTGTTCGGCTACACCTTC
15 | TRBJ2-5 | . | TRBV6-6 | . | CASSYSLQGQETQYF | TGTGCCAGCAGTTACTCTCTACAGGGCCAAGAGACCCAGTACTTC
14 | TRBJ1-2 | . | TRBV24-1 | . | CATSDWTSLYGYTF | TGTGCCACCAGTGATTGGACAAGCCTCTATGGCTACACCTTC
14 | TRBJ1-5 | . | TRBV28 | . | CASSPPGFDQPQHF | TGTGCCAGCAGTCCTCCCGGTTTCGATCAGCCCCAGCATTTT
15 | TRBJ2-7 | . | TRBV7-2 | . | CASIPTSGTGYEQYF | TGTGCCAGCATCCCAACCAGCGGGACAGGCTACGAGCAGTACTTC
14 | TRBJ1-6 | . | TRBV6-2/TRBV6-3 | few | CASSYLGGNSPLHF | TGTGCCAGCAGTTACCTAGGCGGGAATTCACCCCTCCACTTT
15 | TRBJ2-2 | TRBD1 | TRBV28 | . | CASRPPQGETGELFF | TGTGCCAGCAGGCCTCCTCAGGGGGAAACCGGGGAGCTGTTTTTT
13 | TRBJ2-7 | . | TRBV7-2 | . | CASSGALRYEQYF | TGTGCCAGCAGCGGGGCTCTCCGGTACGAGCAGTACTTC
15 | TRBJ1-5 | TRBD1 | TRBV4-1 | . | CASSHTEGAGQPQHF | TGCGCCAGCAGCCACACCGAGGGGGCGGGTCAGCCCCAGCATTTT
13 | TRBJ1-4 | . | TRBV5-8 | few | CASSLEGVEKLFF | TGTGCCAGCAGCTTGGAAGGGGTTGAAAAACTGTTTTTT
16 | TRBJ2-3 | . | TRBV7-8 | . | CASSSEGGPVTDTQYF | TGTGCCAGCAGCTCAGAGGGGGGGCCGGTAACAGATACGCAGTATTTT
14 | TRBJ1-1 | . | TRBV15 | once | CATSGGDMNTEAFF | TGTGCCACCAGCGGGGGGGATATGAACACTGAAGCTTTCTTT
14 | TRBJ1-3 | . | TRBV5-6 | . | CASSFVNTGNTIYF | TGTGCCAGCAGCTTTGTAAATACTGGAAACACCATATATTTT
16 | TRBJ2-5 | . | TRBV7-2 | . | CASSLRPSSLGETQYF | TGTGCCAGCAGCTTGCGACCTAGCTCTTTAGGAGAGACCCAGTACTTC
19 | TRBJ2-7 | TRBD2 | TRBV12-5 | few | CASGLVRVSGGKYTHEQYF | TGTGCTAGTGGTTTGGTACGCGTGAGCGGGGGGAAGTATACCCACGAGCAGTACTTC
14 | TRBJ1-6 | TRBD1 | TRBV3-1/TRBV3-2 | . | CASSRTGNNSPLHF | TGTGCCAGCAGCCGGACAGGGAATAATTCACCCCTCCACTTT
15 | TRBJ2-7 | TRBD2 | TRBV28 | . | CASSLSGGPLYEQYF | TGTGCCAGCAGCCTGAGCGGGGGGCCTCTCTACGAGCAGTACTTC
14 | TRBJ1-6 | . | TRBV30 | . | CAWTGFGDNSPLHF | TGTGCCTGGACCGGCTTCGGGGATAATTCACCCCTCCACTTT
15 | TRBJ1-5 | . | TRBV28 | . | CASSFLSSRNQPQHF | TGTGCCAGCAGTTTCCTCTCGTCCCGCAATCAGCCCCAGCATTTT
13 | TRBJ2-5 | TRBD2 | TRBV12-5 | . | CASGRAGVETQYF | TGTGCTAGTGGTCGAGCGGGGGTAGAGACCCAGTACTTC
16 | TRBJ2-1 | . | TRBV19 | once | CASSISRGWALNEQFF | TGTGCCAGTAGTATCAGTCGGGGGTGGGCACTAAATGAGCAGTTCTTC